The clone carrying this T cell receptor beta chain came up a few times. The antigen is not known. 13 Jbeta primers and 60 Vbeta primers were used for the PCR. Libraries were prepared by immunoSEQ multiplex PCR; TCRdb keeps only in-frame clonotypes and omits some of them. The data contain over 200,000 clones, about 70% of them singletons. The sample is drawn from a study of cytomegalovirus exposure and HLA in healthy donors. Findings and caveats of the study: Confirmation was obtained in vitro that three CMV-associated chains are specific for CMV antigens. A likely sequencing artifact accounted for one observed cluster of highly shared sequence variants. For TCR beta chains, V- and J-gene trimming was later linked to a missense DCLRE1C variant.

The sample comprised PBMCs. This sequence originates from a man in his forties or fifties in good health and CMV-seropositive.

The chain's CDR3 is CAISETLSGGEAFF. CDR3 DNA: TGTGCCATCAGTGAAACTCTATCCGGGGGTGAAGCTTTCTTT. The rearrangement links TRBV10-3 to TRBJ1-1; TRBD1 might be the D (5 bases). Germline V gene sequence: CDR1 ENHRY, CDR2 SYGVKD. The CDR3 spans 14 residues. V dropped 3 bases and J dropped 7 bases, with 15 bases sitting between them.